This T cell receptor (beta chain) was captured in a study of blood T cell repertoires in COVID-19. Study summary: Sites in the United States, Italy and Spain provided acute and convalescent COVID-19 samples. T cells, B-cell-depleted T cells, or PBMCs supplied cDNA or gDNA.

CDR3 length: 12 amino acids. V shed 6 bases, J shed 7 bases, and the junction held 5 bases outside the gene matches. Germline CDR1 is SQVTM and CDR2 is ANQGSEA. This clone was picked up a small number of times. Authors' methods: Amplification with reference gene primers provided the estimates of nucleated cell counts. Here immunoSEQ multiplex PCR was the method, and the copy in TCRdb shows in-frame clones only, minus some. The DNA gave D and trimming, while V, J and clone size come from that table. The sample consists of 110,000 or so clones, over 70% of them appearing once. The clonotype originates from a man aged 45-65 years with acute or convalescent COVID-19. Material for sequencing was peripheral blood. The chain is built from TRBV29-1 and TRBJ1-2; TRBD1 agrees at 10 bases. For the CDR3, the DNA is TGCAGCGTGGATGACAGGGGGCTTGGCTACACCTTC. As protein: CSVDDRGLGYTF.